This TCR beta chain was identified during a study of chemoradiotherapy in HPV16-positive cancers. Study background: Two HPV16-positive patients' cells yielded candidate HPV-specific clones and common motifs.

Study results and limitations: HPV-responsive T-cell expansion during chemoradiotherapy was linked to improved recurrence-free survival in HPV16-positive patients.

Assay used: immunoSEQ multiplex PCR; TCRdb lists only in-frame clones, some missing. The table lists around 6,200 clones, 65% to 85% of them singletons. Unmatched junction bases numbered 11, after V lost 5 bases and J lost 6 bases. The germline gives CDR1 SGHRS, CDR2 YFSETQ. The CDR3 contains 15 residues. As to this clone: What it binds is unknown.

The sequence derives from a human donor with HPV-associated anogenital cancer. The sample in question was tumor tissue, obtained from a patient who underwent chemoradiotherapy. The chain couples TRBV5-1 to TRBJ2-1; 7 bases fit TRBD2. CDR3 residues: CASSPDGRGFNEQFF. The CDR3 DNA follows: TGCGCCAGCAGTCCGGACGGGCGGGGGTTCAATGAGCAGTTCTTC.